Sequencing of this T cell receptor beta chain was carried out in a study of early T cells in non-severe SARS-CoV-2 infection. Regarding the study as a whole: VDJdb matches were skewed toward anti-spike CD8 T cell responses.

This clonotype was detected only a few times. Its antigen is not identified. TCRdb redid the calling of the 5' RACE reads with MiXCR, one entry per CDR3 protein. This sample has about 73,000 distinct CDR3 sequences, with roughly 15% found just once. The CDR3 is made up of 16 amino acids. The germline CDR1 and CDR2 sequences are SGHRS and YFSETQ. The V gene end was trimmed by 4 bases and the J gene end by 0 bases; junction bases not matched to a gene: 6. The material sequenced was whole blood. The chain links TRBV5-1 to TRBJ1-3; TRBD1 aligns across 8 bases. This TCR derives from an adult who was a healthcare worker with PCR-confirmed SARS-CoV-2 infection or an uninfected control (not recorded which). The CDR3 is CASSGRQGSSGNTIYF. The DNA of the CDR3 is TGCGCCAGCAGCGGGCGACAGGGGAGCTCTGGAAACACCATATATTTT.